This TCR beta chain was profiled in a study of T cell changes during pregnancy in multiple sclerosis. Measured with immunoSEQ multiplex PCR; TCRdb has only the in-frame clones, and not every one. Among roughly 110,000 clones listed, about 90% were seen once. From germline, CDR1 is LNHDA and CDR2 SQIVND (reference sequence). The CDR3 has 14 amino acids. V lost 2 bases, J lost 3 bases, and 8 bases lay in between. The specimen comprised peripheral blood, sampled in the third trimester of pregnancy. The sequence was collected from a female donor in good health, enrolled as a control in a pregnancy study. The rearrangement uses TRBV19 and TRBJ1-5; no reliable D call. As DNA, the CDR3 is TGTGCCAGTAGTATACGGGAGTACAATCAGCCCCAGCATTTT. It translates to CASSIREYNQPQHF. Together with reference TRBV19 and TRBJ1-5, the CDR3 gives the full variable domain: DGGITQSPKYLFRKEGQNVTLSCEQNLNHDAMYWYRQDPGQGLRLIYYSQIVNDFQKGDIAEGYSVSREKKESFPLTVTSAQKNPTAFYLCASSIREYNQPQHFGDGTRLSIL.